This TCR beta chain is from a study of blood T cell repertoires in COVID-19. As for the study in general: Italy, Spain and the United States were the sources of the convalescent and acute COVID-19 samples. Sources were T cells, B-cell-depleted T cells, or PBMCs; the material itself was cDNA or gDNA.

V lost 4 bases, J lost 15 bases, and 19 bases lay in between. The CDR3 loop spans 14 amino acids. CDR1 SNHLY and CDR2 FYNNEI come from the germline V gene. In the source study's methods: By means of reference gene primer amplification, nucleated cell counts were estimated. Clones were sequenced by immunoSEQ multiplex PCR, and TCRdb holds only the in-frame ones, with some missing. V and J calls and clone size are those listed in that table; D and trimming were worked out from the DNA. The sample includes hundreds of thousands of clones, 65% to 90% seen only once; the top ten take approximately 5.1%. The chain recombines TRBV2 with TRBJ1-6; D perhaps matches TRBD1 (6 bases). Material for sequencing was peripheral blood. This clonotype was obtained from a man aged 50 or older with active or convalescent COVID-19. The CDR3 reads CASSVKNRVTDLHF. Written as DNA, the CDR3 is TGTGCCAGCAGTGTAAAAAACAGGGTCACAGACCTCCACTTT.